Below are 20 T cell receptor beta chains sequenced from a single sample in a study of blood T cell repertoires in COVID-19. The assay was immunoSEQ multiplex PCR, and TCRdb's table has in-frame clones only and misses some. This sample yields some 100,000 clones, of which 88% are seen a single time; 5.5% to 6.5% belongs to the top ten. Specimen: peripheral blood. The receptors shown here come from a woman aged 60-70 years with acute or convalescent COVID-19.

V is TRBV7-9 and J is TRBJ2-5; D ambiguous. V lost 1 base and J lost 4, with 13 bases in between. There are 15 residues in the CDR3. Looked up from germline, CDR1 is SEHNR and CDR2 is FQNEAQ (reference sequence). CDR3 in DNA: TGTGCCAGCAGCTTAGATCTGCGCGTACGAGAGACCCAGTACTTC. This translates into CASSLDLRVRETQYF. Drawing the rest from reference TRBV7-9 and TRBJ2-5, the complete variable domain is DTGVSQNPRHKITKRGQNVTFRCDPISEHNRLYWYRQTLGQGPEFLTYFQNEAQLEKSRLLSDRFSAERPKGSFSTLEIQRTEQGDSAMYLCASSLDLRVRETQYFGPGTRLLVL.

Remarks on this clone: The sample has other DNA sequences that encode this CDR3 too. The chain couples TRBV5-4 to TRBJ1-1; 11 positions agree with TRBD1. The junction had 6 bases not matched to a gene; V was cut back by 4 bases and J by 1 base. The CDR3 has 16 amino acids. CDR1 SGHNT and CDR2 YYREEE come from the germline V gene (reference sequence). The CDR3 DNA follows: TGTGCCAGCAGCACCGGACAGGGGGCGAGGAACACTGAAGCTTTCTTT. Translating gives CASSTGQGARNTEAFF.

This chain joins TRBV28 and TRBJ1-1; no firm D call. Trimming left V 3 bases short and J 0 bases short, with 8 bases between. CDR1 MDHEN and CDR2 SYDVKM come from the germline V gene. This CDR3 region has 14 residues. The CDR3 bases are TGTGCCAGCAGTTTTTTCGACATGAACACTGAAGCTTTCTTT. Its protein product is CASSFFDMNTEAFF.

The gene calls are TRBV12-5 and TRBJ2-1; D perhaps matches TRBD2 (6 bases). Germline V lookup: CDR1 LGHNT, CDR2 FRNRAP. Trimming cost V 0 bases and J 6 bases, with 9 bases left between them. This CDR3 region has 14 residues. CDR3 sequence (DNA): TGTGCTAGTGGTTTGGTAGGAGCGGGCAATGAGCAGTTCTTC. Amino acids: CASGLVGAGNEQFF.

The rearrangement links TRBV10-3 to TRBJ1-3; the D is unclear. The ends were cut back, 11 bases at V and 0 bases at J, with 14 bases in the middle. Germline V lookup: CDR1 ENHRY, CDR2 SYGVKD. CDR3 length: 14 amino acids. The CDR3 reads CAVTPGTSGNTIYF. CDR3 DNA: TGTGCCGTAACACCGGGAACCTCTGGAAACACCATATATTTT.

The V call is TRBV7-2, the J call TRBJ2-5; 10 nucleotides line up with TRBD2. CDR1 is SGHTA, CDR2 FQGNSA, per germline. V lost 3 bases to trimming and J lost 0 bases; unmatched junction nucleotides: 1. The CDR3 covers 15 residues. Here the CDR3 reads CASSLTSGYQETQYF. CDR3 in DNA: TGTGCCAGCAGCTTGACTAGCGGGTACCAAGAGACCCAGTACTTC.

Note on this clone: Other DNA sequences in the sample encode the same CDR3. The chain uses TRBV29-1 and TRBJ2-7; 9 bases agree with TRBD1. V was clipped by 6 bases and J by 3 bases; unmatched bases: 6. Germline CDR1 reads SQVTM; CDR2 reads ANQGSEA. This CDR3 comprises 13 residues. CDR3 nucleotide sequence: TGCAGCGTAGATGGACAGGGGAGCTACGAGCAGTACTTC. Protein sequence: CSVDGQGSYEQYF.

The chain combines TRBV7-2 with TRBJ1-1; D not certain. The V gene's germline CDR1 is SGHTA and CDR2 FQGNSA. Trimming took off 5 bases at V and 7 bases at J, with 8 bases between the two ends. This CDR3 has 11 amino acids. This CDR3 is CASSLRLEAFF. CDR3 DNA sequence: TGTGCCAGCAGCCTCCGTCTTGAAGCTTTCTTT.

J is TRBJ2-5 and V is TRBV3-1 (or the pseudogene TRBV3-2), with D perhaps matching TRBD1 (5 bases). Between the trimmed V and J ends, which lost 5 bases and 1 base, there was a span of 14 bases. This CDR3 has 15 amino acids. The germline CDR1 and CDR2 sequences are LGHDT and YNNKEL (reference sequence). CDR3 in DNA: TGTGCCAGCAGCTTCTGGGGCCCAGGCCAAGAGACCCAGTACTTC. It specifies CASSFWGPGQETQYF.

This chain links TRBV5-1 with TRBJ2-1; 8 bases line up with TRBD2. Germline CDR1 and CDR2: SGHRS and YFSETQ. With 1 base clipped from V and 3 bases from J, the junction kept 3 bases outside the gene matches. The CDR3 runs 15 residues. CDR3 loop: CASSLSLAVYNEQFF. CDR3 nucleotides: TGCGCCAGCAGCTTGTCACTAGCGGTCTACAATGAGCAGTTCTTC. The full variable domain, in which reference TRBV5-1 and TRBJ2-1 provide the parts outside the CDR3, is KAGVTQTPRYLIKTRGQQVTLSCSPISGHRSVSWYQQTPGQGLQFLFEYFSETQRNKGNFPGRFSGRQFSNSRSEMNVSTLELGDSALYLCASSLSLAVYNEQFFGPGTRLTVL.

The V call is TRBV6-1, the J call TRBJ1-4; D possibly corresponds to TRBD1 (5 bases). Deletions cut 2 bases from V and 4 bases from J, with 11 bases between. Germline CDR1 and CDR2: MNHNS and SASEGT. The CDR3 length is 15 residues. The CDR3 is CASSEIVTVNEKLFF. The CDR3 DNA is TGTGCCAGCAGTGAAATCGTGACAGTTAATGAAAAACTGTTTTTT.

V usage is TRBV24-1 and J usage is TRBJ2-1; 11 bases line up with TRBD1. Germline V lookup: CDR1 KGHDR, CDR2 SFDVKD. This CDR3 has 16 amino acids. V lost 5 bases, J lost 6 bases, and 8 bases stayed unmatched. CDR3 in amino acids: CATSGLGQGGPNEQFF. In nucleotides, the CDR3 is TGTGCCACCAGTGGCCTGGGACAGGGGGGGCCCAATGAGCAGTTCTTC.

This chain uses TRBV19 with TRBJ1-5; perhaps TRBD1 as D (5 bases). V was trimmed by 9 bases and J by 10 bases, leaving 19 bases between them. This CDR3 contains 13 residues. The germline CDR1 and CDR2 sequences are LNHDA and SQIVND (reference sequence). The CDR3 region is CASRGQGGEPQHF. CDR3 nucleotides: TGTGCCAGCCGCGGGCAGGGCGGGGAACCCCAGCATTTT.

The CDR3 DNA reads TGTGCCAGCAGTTACCTAGCGGGATCTACCAATGAGCAGTTCTTC. The encoded protein is CASSYLAGSTNEQFF. The chain recombines TRBV28 with TRBJ2-1; TRBD2 agrees at 9 bases. CDR1 is MDHEN, CDR2 SYDVKM, per germline. With V trimmed by 4 bases and J by 6 bases, 7 bases remained unmatched. The CDR3 is 15 amino acids.

This chain uses TRBV12-3 or TRBV12-4 with TRBJ1-4; D gene ambiguous. V dropped 3 bases and J dropped 7 bases, with 9 bases sitting between them. The CDR3 is made up of 13 amino acids. The CDR3 loop reads CASSFSGSEKLFF. CDR3 DNA: TGTGCCAGCAGTTTCAGCGGGAGTGAAAAACTGTTTTTT.

V gene TRBV3-1 (or the pseudogene TRBV3-2) combines with J gene TRBJ2-5, with D maybe TRBD2 (5 bases). Germline V gene data show CDR1 as LGHDT and CDR2 as YNNKEL (reference sequence). The CDR3 has 15 amino acids. V gave up 4 bases and J gave up 2 bases, with 14 bases separating them. The CDR3 coding sequence is TGTGCCAGCAGCCCTCGAGCGGCCCATCAAGAGACCCAGTACTTC. Translation: CASSPRAAHQETQYF.

The rearrangement links TRBV19 to TRBJ1-1, with 9 positions matching TRBD1. The CDR3 sequence is 17 residues long. V lost 5 bases to trimming and J lost 1 base; unmatched junction nucleotides: 11. CDR1 is LNHDA, CDR2 SQIVND, per germline (reference sequence). DNA for the CDR3: TGTGCCAGTAGTGCTCCGGGACAGGGAATGGGGAACACTGAAGCTTTCTTT. Residues: CASSAPGQGMGNTEAFF.

V and J are TRBV5-4 and TRBJ2-7, with 8 bases fitting TRBD1. This CDR3 has 15 amino acids. Trimming cost V 2 bases and J 7 bases; bases outside gene matches: 11. The germline CDR1 and CDR2 sequences are SGHNT and YYREEE (reference sequence). CDR3 amino acids: CASSFRDRMVGEQYF. The CDR3 DNA reads TGTGCCAGCAGCTTCCGGGACAGGATGGTCGGGGAGCAGTACTTC. The full variable domain, completed using reference TRBV5-4 and TRBJ2-7, is ETGVTQSPTHLIKTRGQQVTLRCSSQSGHNTVSWYQQALGQGPQFIFQYYREEENGRGNFPPRFSGLQFPNYSSELNVNALELDDSALYLCASSFRDRMVGEQYFGPGTRLTVT.

This chain uses TRBV13 with TRBJ1-4, with 7 bases lining up with TRBD1. This CDR3 comprises 15 residues. V lost 3 bases to trimming and J lost 8 bases; unmatched junction nucleotides: 9. Germline CDR1 reads PRHDT; CDR2 reads FYEKMQ (reference sequence). The CDR3 loop reads CASSFYRGGREKLFF. The CDR3 DNA reads TGTGCCAGCAGCTTTTACAGGGGAGGAAGGGAAAAACTGTTTTTT.

The chain has TRBV28 and TRBJ2-5, with 10 bases fitting TRBD2. The CDR3 loop spans 15 amino acids. The germline gives CDR1 MDHEN, CDR2 SYDVKM. V lost 2 bases and J lost 4; bases outside the gene matches: 4. The CDR3 DNA follows: TGTGCCAGCAGTTTAGGGACTAGCGTTGGAGAGACCCAGTACTTC. Residues: CASSLGTSVGETQYF.